Detailed here is one T cell receptor beta chain. Its target is unknown. The sequence runs out 3 residues before the end of the CDR3; the remainder is reconstructed from the germline J gene. Measured with immunoSEQ multiplex PCR; TCRdb has only the in-frame clones, and not every one. The sample is made up of about 30,000 clones, and the top ten hold around an eighth of it. The data stem from a study of Tregs in tolerant kidney transplant recipients. Broader study findings: Validation in larger populations is needed because few patients were studied. The most relevant donor-specific Treg TCRbeta repertoire apparently came from expansion with activated donor B cells. No direct test of biological reproducibility was done here. Nucleotide sequences could not be compared across some patients' samples due to primer changes.

V lost 1 base to trimming and J lost 0 bases, with 9 bases between them. The CDR3 runs to 14 residues. Germline CDR1 is DFQATT and CDR2 is SNEGSKA (reference sequence). This clonotype was sampled from a human donor who received a combined kidney and bone marrow transplant. J is TRBJ1-1 and V is TRBV20-1, with unresolved D. This material consisted of CD8+ T cells from blood, taken before the transplant. CDR3 amino acids: CSARGSGLNTEAFF. The sequenced CDR3 bases are TGCAGTGCTAGAGGATCCGGGTTGAACACTGAA.